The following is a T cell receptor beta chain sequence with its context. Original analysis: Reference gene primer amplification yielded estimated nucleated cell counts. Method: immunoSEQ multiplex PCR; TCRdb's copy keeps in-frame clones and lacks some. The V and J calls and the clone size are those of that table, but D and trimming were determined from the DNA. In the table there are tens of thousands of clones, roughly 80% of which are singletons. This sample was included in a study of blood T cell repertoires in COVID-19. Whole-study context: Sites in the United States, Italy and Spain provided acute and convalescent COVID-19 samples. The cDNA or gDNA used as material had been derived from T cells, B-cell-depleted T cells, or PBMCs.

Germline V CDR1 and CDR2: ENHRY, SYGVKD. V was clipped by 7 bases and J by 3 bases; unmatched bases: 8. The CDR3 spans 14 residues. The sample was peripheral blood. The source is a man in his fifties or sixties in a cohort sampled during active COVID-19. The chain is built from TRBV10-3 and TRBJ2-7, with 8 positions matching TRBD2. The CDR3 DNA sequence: TGTGCCATCACAGGCGACGGGGGGGGCTACGAGCAGTACTTC. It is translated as CAITGDGGGYEQYF.